This TCR beta chain emerged from a study of blood T cells in healthy people across ages. General observations from the study: It was held that the diversity estimates obtained from one million T cells were underestimates.

The use of a sample-barcoded 5' primer and a J-beta primer mix characterized a second PCR of about 7 to 12 cycles. TCRdb re-derived calls from the 5' RACE reads in MiXCR, one entry per CDR3 protein. Among about 1.5 million distinct CDR3 sequences, roughly 43% were seen once, and the ten largest hold roughly 3.7%. Regarding this clonotype: Its antigen remains unknown.

Trimming left V 2 bases short and J 11 bases short, with 15 bases between. CDR1 is LNHNV, CDR2 YYDKDF, per germline (reference sequence). This CDR3 has 13 residues. The rearrangement links TRBV15 to TRBJ2-5; no clear D. The sequenced material came from blood. The sequence came from a woman between 18 and 30 years old in good health. The CDR3 DNA reads TGTGCCACCAGCAGATCCACGTACACGGAGCAGTACTTC. Encoded protein: CATSRSTYTEQYF.